What follows are 25 T cell receptor beta chains derived from one specimen sequenced in a study of read filtering for tumor transcriptome and immune sequencing. The library was built from roughly 400 ng RNA with molecular barcoded adaptors for alpha/delta and beta/gamma chains. Each CDR3 protein is one row after TCRdb ran MiXCR on the reads. The table has 30,000 to 50,000 distinct CDR3 sequences, around 11% seen once; the top ten hold roughly a third. The sample comprised a population of CD138-negative cells sorted from bone marrow. These TCRs come from a donor at least 40 years old with multiple myeloma.

This clonotype was seen at least ten times. V gene TRBV5-4 combines with J gene TRBJ2-5, with TRBD1 matching over 8 bases. V gave up 3 bases and J gave up 1 base; unmatched junction bases: 2. CDR3 length: 14 residues. Germline V gene sequence: CDR1 SGHNT, CDR2 YYREEE (reference sequence). CDR3 sequence: CASSSGQGQETQYF. CDR3 bases: TGTGCCAGCAGCTCTGGACAGGGCCAAGAGACCCAGTACTTC.

As regards this clonotype: This may come from a read error, since a much larger clone is one base off. The V and J genes are TRBV11-2 and TRBJ2-1; D might be TRBD1 or TRBD2, each matching 5 bases. Looked up from germline, CDR1 is SGHAT and CDR2 is FQNNGV. The CDR3 contains 16 residues. The DNA for the CDR3 is TGTGCCAGCAGCCCCTACCTGGGGGTCTCCTTCAATGAGCAGTTCTTC. This encodes CASSPYLGVSFNEQFF.

V usage is TRBV4-1 and J usage is TRBJ2-6, with 7 bases identical to TRBD2. The CDR3 length is 18 residues. Germline trimming cut 4 bases from V and 4 bases from J; bases unmatched to any gene: 13. From germline, CDR1 is MGHRA and CDR2 YSYEKL. The CDR3 DNA sequence: TGCGCCAGCAGCCTAATCCCCCCACGGGAGGCCGGGGCCAACGTCCTGACTTTC. Its translation is CASSLIPPREAGANVLTF.

This clonotype was observed many times. This chain joins TRBV20-1 and TRBJ2-1; D remains unclear. The CDR3 contains 14 residues. Trimming took 5 bases from V and 12 from J, leaving 23 bases between them. Looked up from germline, CDR1 is DFQATT and CDR2 is SNEGSKA (reference sequence). The DNA for the CDR3 is TGCAGTGCTGCCCCGGGTCAGGTGGTCGGTGGGCAGTTCTTC. Its protein is CSAAPGQVVGGQFF.

There are many counts of this clonotype. In DNA, the CDR3 is TGTGCCAGCAGCTTAACTGACACGCCTCACAATGAGCAGTTCTTC. Protein sequence: CASSLTDTPHNEQFF. This rearrangement joins TRBV7-3 to TRBJ2-1; D gene ambiguous. Deletions cut 0 bases from V and 5 bases from J, with 11 bases between. CDR3 size: 15 residues. The germline gives CDR1 SGHTA, CDR2 FQGTGA.

Many counts were recorded for this clonotype. The V call is TRBV28, the J call TRBJ1-5; D is undetermined. This CDR3 is 17 amino acids long. In germline, CDR1 is MDHEN, CDR2 SYDVKM. The V gene lost 3 bases and the J gene lost 0 bases, with 15 bases spanning the gap. In nucleotides, the CDR3 is TGTGCCAGCAGTTTGTCGTCGGGCAGGCGTAGCAATCAGCCCCAGCATTTT. Translated, it gives CASSLSSGRRSNQPQHF.

The chain recombines TRBV10-3 with TRBJ1-5; TRBD1 is a possible D gene (6 bases). The CDR3 spans 15 residues. Germline V CDR1 and CDR2: ENHRY, SYGVKD. The ends were cut back, 2 bases at V and 7 bases at J, with 15 bases in the middle. CDR3 nucleotides: TGTGCCATCAGTGAGACGTCAGGGGAGGGCCAGCCCCAGCATTTT. Protein product: CAISETSGEGQPQHF.

At least ten counts were recorded for this clonotype. The chain has TRBV28 and TRBJ2-5; the D gene is possibly TRBD1 (5 bases). The CDR3 is 14 amino acids. The ends were cut back, 6 bases at V and 2 bases at J, with 13 bases in the middle. CDR1 is MDHEN and CDR2 is SYDVKM in the germline V gene. The CDR3 DNA sequence: TGTGCCAGCAGCGCCTGGACATCACAAGAGACCCAGTACTTC. This gives the protein CASSAWTSQETQYF.

The gene calls are TRBV5-6 and TRBJ2-6, with 9 positions matching TRBD1. Germline CDR1 reads SGHDT; CDR2 reads YYEEEE. The ends lost 0 bases at V and 3 bases at J; junction bases unmatched: 4. The CDR3 sequence is 17 residues long. CDR3 sequence reads: CASSLETGGNGANVLTF. The CDR3 bases are TGTGCCAGCAGCTTGGAGACAGGGGGGAATGGGGCCAACGTCCTGACTTTC. The full variable domain, with the rest looked up from reference TRBV5-6 and TRBJ2-6, is DAGVTQSPTHLIKTRGQQVTLRCSPKSGHDTVSWYQQALGQGPQFIFQYYEEEERQRGNFPDRFSGHQFPNYSSELNVNALLLGDSALYLCASSLETGGNGANVLTFGAGSRLTVL.

Ten or more counts support this clonotype. The chain employs TRBV20-1 and TRBJ2-7; 11 bases are a match to TRBD1. The germline V gene has CDR1 DFQATT and CDR2 SNEGSKA (reference sequence). The CDR3 length is 15 residues. V was clipped by 1 base and J by 6 bases; unmatched bases: 8. The CDR3 protein is CSARVTGTGGREQYF. The CDR3 DNA reads TGCAGTGCTAGAGTAACCGGGACAGGGGGTCGCGAGCAGTACTTC.

This clonotype has just a few counts. With a much larger clone just one base away, this may be a read error. The genes are TRBV10-3 and TRBJ1-1; D unclear. This CDR3 is built from 15 residues. In germline, CDR1 is ENHRY, CDR2 SYGVKD. The DNA of the CDR3 is TGTGCCATCTGTGAGTCGATGGCTCGAAACACTGAAGCTTTCTTT. This encodes CAICESMARNTEAFF.

This clonotype occurred many times. The chain uses TRBV6-1 and TRBJ2-3, with D possibly being TRBD1 or TRBD2 (5 bases each). The V end lost 10 bases, the J end lost 1 base, and 12 bases lay between the germline ends. Germline-derived CDR1 and CDR2 are MNHNS and SASEGT. The CDR3 has 13 residues. CDR3 bases: TGTGCCACCTTACGGGACGGCACAGATACGCAGTATTTT. Translated: CATLRDGTDTQYF.

This clonotype was picked up many times. The genes are TRBV5-6 and TRBJ2-6; 7 nucleotides align to TRBD1. The germline gives CDR1 SGHDT, CDR2 YYEEEE. The CDR3 loop spans 13 amino acids. Germline trimming cut 3 bases from V and 11 bases from J; bases unmatched to any gene: 5. CDR3 coding DNA: TGTGCCAGCAGCTCGGCGACAGGGTACGTCCTGACTTTC. Its protein is CASSSATGYVLTF.

This clonotype was seen many times. This chain joins TRBV12-3 or TRBV12-4 and TRBJ1-4, with a tentative D call TRBD1 (6 bases). This CDR3 has 15 amino acids. With 4 bases removed from V and 7 bases from J, the gap between germline ends came to 16 bases. The CDR3, as DNA: TGTGCCAGCAGTTCCACAGGGATTTTGGGTGAAAAACTGTTTTTT. This translates into CASSSTGILGEKLFF.

The table lists this clonotype with a few counts. The chain couples TRBV27 to TRBJ2-3; 10 bases agree with TRBD2. J lost 6 bases, V lost 2 bases, and 5 bases had no gene match. CDR3 length equals 15 residues. The germline gives CDR1 MNHEY, CDR2 SMNVEV (reference sequence). CDR3 amino acids: CASSLSGGAWDTQYF. CDR3 nucleotides: TGTGCCAGCAGTTTAAGCGGGGGGGCCTGGGATACGCAGTATTTT.

The chain links TRBV7-2 to TRBJ2-5, with TRBD2 matching 12 bases. CDR3 length: 17 amino acids. Germline assignment: CDR1 SGHTA and CDR2 FQGNSA. V trimming: 5 bases; J trimming: 5 bases; junction bases outside the gene matches: 12. The CDR3 sequence: CASSRQLAGGVSETQYF. The DNA of the CDR3 is TGTGCCAGCAGCCGCCAGCTAGCGGGGGGGGTGAGTGAGACCCAGTACTTC.

This clonotype was seen repeatedly, ten times or more. The rearrangement joins TRBV7-9 to TRBJ2-1, with no clear D. CDR3 length: 13 residues. The V gene's germline CDR1 is SEHNR and CDR2 FQNEAQ (reference sequence). Trimming stripped 2 bases from V and 0 bases from J, with 2 bases between. Here the CDR3 reads CASSLSSYNEQFF. The CDR3 coding sequence is TGTGCCAGCAGCTTAAGCTCCTACAATGAGCAGTTCTTC.

This clonotype was found many times. This chain links TRBV6-5 with TRBJ1-2, with D unresolved. Trimming removed 4 bases from V and 8 bases from J, with 11 bases in between. From germline, CDR1 is MNHEY and CDR2 SVGAGI. CDR3 length: 12 residues. CDR3 protein: CASSSMTGGYTF. CDR3 bases: TGTGCCAGCAGTTCGATGACTGGAGGCTACACCTTC.

Many counts were recorded for this clonotype. The chain couples TRBV5-1 to TRBJ2-6, with D uncertain. Trimming took off 0 bases at V and 0 bases at J, with 10 bases between the two ends. The V gene's germline CDR1 is SGHRS and CDR2 YFSETQ. This CDR3 contains 17 residues. CDR3 residues: CASSLARQSSGANVLTF. For the CDR3, the DNA is TGCGCCAGCAGCTTGGCTCGGCAGAGCTCTGGGGCCAACGTCCTGACTTTC.

At least ten counts were recorded for this clonotype. The chain joins TRBV29-1 to TRBJ1-2; no clear D gene. CDR3 size: 12 residues. V lost 6 bases to trimming and J lost 2 bases, with 10 bases between them. Germline V gives CDR1 SQVTM, CDR2 ANQGSEA. The CDR3 region has the DNA TGCAGCGTCGCATATGACAACTATGGCTACACCTTC. Its translation is CSVAYDNYGYTF.

This clonotype was recorded at least ten times. The chain recombines TRBV11-2 with TRBJ1-2; 7 positions match TRBD1. The CDR3 extends over 16 amino acids. V gave up 5 bases and J gave up 6 bases; unmatched junction bases: 15. Per the germline V gene, CDR1 is SGHAT and CDR2 is FQNNGV. CDR3 amino acids: CASSPIRGFLGDGYTF. CDR3 sequence (DNA): TGTGCCAGCAGCCCTATCAGGGGGTTTCTAGGGGATGGCTACACCTTC.

The rearrangement links TRBV5-4 to TRBJ2-3; 8 bases fit TRBD1. CDR1 and CDR2 from the germline V gene are SGHNT and YYREEE (reference sequence). The V and J ends lost 0 bases and 4 bases, in that order; junction bases with no gene match: 7. This CDR3 is 16 amino acids long. The CDR3 spells CASSLAGRGRSDTQYF. CDR3 nucleotide sequence: TGTGCCAGCAGCTTGGCCGGCAGGGGGCGGTCAGATACGCAGTATTTT.

This clonotype was seen ten or more times. The chain recombines TRBV12-5 with TRBJ2-2; TRBD1 agrees at 8 bases. The V and J ends lost 2 bases and 5 bases, in that order; junction bases with no gene match: 1. CDR1 LGHNT and CDR2 FRNRAP come from the germline V gene. The length of the CDR3 is 14 residues. The CDR3: CASGLQGATGELFF. The CDR3 DNA sequence: TGTGCTAGTGGTTTGCAGGGGGCTACCGGGGAGCTGTTTTTT.

As concerns this clonotype: A much larger clone differs by one base, so this may be a read error. The chain is built from TRBV20-1 and TRBJ2-3, with 8 nucleotides matching TRBD1. CDR3 size: 14 residues. CDR1 is DFQATT and CDR2 is SNEGSKA in the germline V gene (reference sequence). The CDR3 region is CSAPQGARTGTQYF. In DNA form, the CDR3 reads TGCAGTGCCCCTCAGGGGGCGCGCACAGGTACGCAGTATTTT.

This clonotype came up many times. The chain recombines TRBV12-3 or TRBV12-4 with TRBJ2-1; D not resolved. Trimming shortened V by 6 bases and J by 3 bases, and 3 bases separated the two germline ends. CDR3 size: 11 residues. The CDR3 DNA is TGTGCCAGCAGCCTCTACAATGAGCAGTTCTTC. Encoded protein: CASSLYNEQFF.